This TCR beta chain was obtained from a study of response to subunit inactivated influenza vaccine. Study-wide points: The authors suggested that few new T cells are recruited per seasonal influenza vaccination.

Comment on this clonotype: Its specificity is unknown.

TCRdb re-derived calls from the RT-PCR reads in MiXCR, one entry per CDR3 protein. The table includes fewer than 650,000 distinct CDR3 sequences, 10% to 15% detected once. This CDR3 contains 16 residues. Germline V gene data show CDR1 as SGHTA and CDR2 as FQGNSA. V trimming: 5 bases; J trimming: 2 bases; junction bases outside the gene matches: 5. The TCR was taken from a man over 45 who received an inactivated influenza vaccine. V and J are TRBV7-2 and TRBJ2-3; 12 bases line up with TRBD2. The sequencing here drew on PBMCs from blood, taken around seven weeks after vaccination. CDR3 DNA: TGTGCCAGCAGCCGCGGACTAGCGGGACCCACAGATACGCAGTATTTT. Residues: CASSRGLAGPTDTQYF.